The 3 T cell receptor beta chains below were found in one sample sequenced in a study of human T cells and chemical hapten exposure. Time point meaning: patch test 1, 2 weeks after DPC sensitization. Treatment noted: therapeutic diphenylcyclopropenone sensitization with weekly scalp DPC. Each CDR3 protein is one row after TCRdb ran MiXCR on the RACE reads. The table lists around 71,000 distinct CDR3 sequences, around 9.5% of them singletons. Sequenced material: whole blood, taken in connection with sensitization to the hapten diphenylcyclopropenone (DPC). The origin of the receptors is a woman in her forties with alopecia areata. Some clones in this sample may be carry-over from other donors' samples.

The CDR3 loop reads CASSYGTGYGYTF. Written as DNA, the CDR3 is TGCGCCAGCAGCTACGGGACAGGGTATGGCTACACCTTC. The chain has TRBV5-1 and TRBJ1-2; TRBD1 agrees at 9 bases. The germline gives CDR1 SGHRS, CDR2 YFSETQ. The V gene end was trimmed by 3 bases and the J gene end by 5 bases; junction bases not matched to a gene: 2. This CDR3 contains 13 residues.

There are many counts of this clonotype. V gene TRBV5-1 combines with J gene TRBJ1-5; weak D call: TRBD1 (5 bases). Germline V lookup: CDR1 SGHRS, CDR2 YFSETQ. Deletions cut 0 bases from V and 0 bases from J, with 7 bases between. The CDR3 covers 15 residues. CDR3 sequence: CASSLGDYSNQPQHF. CDR3 sequence (DNA): TGCGCCAGCAGCTTGGGGGACTATAGCAATCAGCCCCAGCATTTT. Complete variable domain (other parts from reference TRBV5-1 and TRBJ1-5): KAGVTQTPRYLIKTRGQQVTLSCSPISGHRSVSWYQQTPGQGLQFLFEYFSETQRNKGNFPGRFSGRQFSNSRSEMNVSTLELGDSALYLCASSLGDYSNQPQHFGDGTRLSIL.

The rearrangement joins TRBV5-1 to TRBJ2-1; TRBD2 matches at 7 bases. The V gene's germline CDR1 is SGHRS and CDR2 YFSETQ. With V trimmed by 2 bases and J by 3 bases, 5 bases remained unmatched. This CDR3 spans 15 amino acids. The CDR3 DNA is TGCGCCAGCAGCTTAACGCTAGCGGTCTACAATGAGCAGTTCTTC. Translated: CASSLTLAVYNEQFF.